This entry features one TCR beta chain sequence. This sample was taken from a study of blood T cell repertoires in COVID-19. About the research overall: T cells, B-cell-depleted T cells, or PBMCs provided the cDNA or gDNA that served as material.

The CDR3 loop spans 14 amino acids. Germline V CDR1 and CDR2: GTSNPN, SVGIG (reference sequence). V was cut by 2 bases and J by 1 base, with 11 bases left in between. The method was immunoSEQ multiplex PCR; TCRdb's version includes in-frame clones alone and lacks a portion of them. The data hold roughly 42,000 clones, with around 84% observed a single time. The sequence derives from a woman aged 65 to 85 in a cohort sampled during active COVID-19. The chain combines TRBV30 with TRBJ2-5; TRBD1 might be the D (6 bases). The sample consisted of peripheral blood. CDR3 sequence reads: CAWSPEDSQETQYF. The CDR3 bases are TGTGCCTGGAGTCCGGAGGACAGCCAAGAGACCCAGTACTTC.